The 4 T cell receptor beta chains below all came from one sample that was sequenced in a study of T-cell memory formation after mild COVID-19. TCRdb re-called the 5' RACE reads with MiXCR, one entry per CDR3 protein. The sample shows more than 300,000 distinct CDR3 sequences, around 20% of them seen only once. What was sequenced was PBMCs or a T cell subset sorted from them (not recorded which). Source of these receptors: a man between 18 and 29 years old who had mild COVID-19 (a few samples of this study predate the infection). Cell type and time point are not known.

With respect to this clonotype: With a much larger clone just one base away, this may be a read error. The J gene is TRBJ1-2, the V gene TRBV6-6; the D gene is possibly TRBD1 (5 bases). The V end lost 1 base, the J end lost 2 bases, and 17 bases lay between the germline ends. Germline-derived CDR1 and CDR2 are MNHNY and SVGAGI (reference sequence). This CDR3 has 17 residues. CDR3 protein: CASSYWSGGKANYGYTF. Here the CDR3 DNA reads TGTGCCAGCAGTTACTGGTCTGGGGGGAAAGCGAACTATGGCTACACCTTC.

Ten or more counts support this clonotype. The chain is built from TRBV20-1 and TRBJ1-5; 7 nucleotides line up with TRBD1. The V gene's germline CDR1 is DFQATT and CDR2 SNEGSKA (reference sequence). The CDR3 is made up of 15 amino acids. The junction had 9 bases not matched to a gene; V was cut back by 3 bases and J by 4 bases. CDR3 DNA sequence: TGCAGTGCTAGTTCGGCGACAGGGTGGAATCAGCCCCAGCATTTT. It is translated as CSASSATGWNQPQHF.

The J gene is TRBJ2-7, the V gene TRBV20-1; D possibly corresponds to TRBD1 (5 bases). Trimming pared 3 bases from V and 4 bases from J, leaving 19 bases between. There are 15 residues in the CDR3. Looked up from germline, CDR1 is DFQATT and CDR2 is SNEGSKA (reference sequence). The CDR3 loop reads CSARTTADPRYEQYV. CDR3 coding DNA: TGCAGTGCTAGGACGACAGCCGATCCTAGATACGAGCAGTACGTC.

This clonotype occurred a few times. This chain joins TRBV2 and TRBJ2-1; no firm D call. The CDR3 is 11 residues long. V lost 8 bases and J 3 bases, leaving 5 bases between the germline ends. CDR1 SNHLY and CDR2 FYNNEI come from the germline V gene. The CDR3 DNA is TGTGCCAGCGAGTACTACAATGAGCAGTTCTTC. Its translation is CASEYYNEQFF.